A selection of T cell receptor beta chains follows, all from one sample in a study of T cells in Graves' hyperthyroidism and ophthalmopathy. MiXCR, applied by TCRdb to the multiplex PCR reads, yields one record per CDR3 protein. The data contain 400,000 to 600,000 distinct CDR3 sequences, about 16% of them singletons. Sequencing used blood. Receptors were obtained from a woman aged 30 to 39 with Graves' ophthalmopathy. Both conserved end residues are part of each CDR3. A D gene is named only where the DNA matches it firmly. Clone size, where shown, is once, few, many, or a class for clones that have expanded.

j_gene | v_gene | d_gene | abundance | CDR3nt | CDR3aa
TRBJ2-1 | TRBV30 | - | many | TGTGCCTGGAGTCCACGTACCTACAATGAGCAGTTCTTC | CAWSPRTYNEQFF
TRBJ2-3 | TRBV11-3 | - | - | TGTGCCAGCAGCTCTACGGCGGGGGCGGATACGCAGTATTTT | CASSSTAGADTQYF
TRBJ1-2 | TRBV6-1 | - | - | TGTGCCAGCAGTCTTTATAACTATGGCTACACCTTC | CASSLYNYGYTF
TRBJ1-6 | TRBV5-1 | TRBD1 | many | TGCGCCAGCAGCTCGTCGGGACAGTCGGATTCACCCCTCCACTTT | CASSSSGQSDSPLHF
TRBJ2-7 | TRBV6-5 | TRBD1 | few | TGTGCCAGCAGTTATCCGGACAGGGCCACCTACGAGCAGTACTTC | CASSYPDRATYEQYF
TRBJ1-5 | TRBV28 | - | many | TGTGCCAGCAGTAACAGTCAGGGGTTGAGGCGCAATCAGCCCCAGCATTTT | CASSNSQGLRRNQPQHF
TRBJ1-4 | TRBV19 | - | few | TGTGCCAGTAGTAAACAGAGAAATGAAAAACTGTTTTTT | CASSKQRNEKLFF
TRBJ2-7 | TRBV29-1 | - | many | TGCAGCGTTCACGGAGGGACAGAGTCCTACGAGCAGTACTTC | CSVHGGTESYEQYF
TRBJ2-7 | TRBV28 | TRBD2 | many | TGTGCCACCCATCCTAGCGGGAGGTACGAGCAGTACTTC | CATHPSGRYEQYF
TRBJ1-4 | TRBV11-2 | TRBD1 | - | TGTGCCAGCAGCACCCGGACAGGGAGTTTCGAAAAACTGTTTTTT | CASSTRTGSFEKLFF
TRBJ1-3 | TRBV7-6 | - | few | TGTGCCAGCAGCTTTTGGGCAGGGGAAATCTCTGGAAACACCATATATTTT | CASSFWAGEISGNTIYF
TRBJ2-5 | TRBV5-1 | TRBD2 | - | TGCGCCAGCACCGGGACTAGCGGGTTTCAAGAGACCCAGTACTTC | CASTGTSGFQETQYF
TRBJ2-2 | TRBV7-3 | - | - | TGTGCCAGCAGCTTAACCAGCGTCACCGGGGAGCTGTTTTTT | CASSLTSVTGELFF
TRBJ2-6 | TRBV6-4 | TRBD2 | - | TGTGCCAGCAGTCTAGGGACTAGCGTCTCTGGGGCCAACGTCCTGACTTTC | CASSLGTSVSGANVLTF
TRBJ2-1 | TRBV28 | TRBD2 | - | TGTGCCAGCAGTTCTCCACTAGCGAGCTCCTACAATGAGCAGTTCTTC | CASSSPLASSYNEQFF
TRBJ2-7 | TRBV12-3/TRBV12-4 | - | - | TGTGCCAGCAGTCGGCAAACAGGGACCTACGAGCAGTACTTC | CASSRQTGTYEQYF
TRBJ2-7 | TRBV7-6 | - | - | TGTGCCAGCAGCTTAGCACAGGATTACCCCTACGAGCAGTACTTC | CASSLAQDYPYEQYF